This paragraph covers one T cell receptor (beta chain) sequence. Looked up from germline, CDR1 is SGHDN and CDR2 is FVKESK. The CDR3 has 16 residues. J lost 6 bases, V lost 2 bases, and 8 bases had no gene match. The sample belongs to a study of radiotherapy plus CTLA-4 blockade in lung cancer. Profiled with immunoSEQ multiplex PCR; TCRdb holds only in-frame clones, not every one. The sample contains 80,000 to 100,000 clones, 88% of which appear only once. CTLA-4 blockade with ipilimumab, together with focal radiation, was given to patients with chemo-refractory metastatic non-small-cell lung cancer. The sample here was peripheral blood, taken from a patient treated with radiotherapy plus ipilimumab. This sequence joins TRBV14 and TRBJ2-4, with 9 bases identical to TRBD1. The clonotype originates from a human donor with non-small cell lung cancer that progressed on radiotherapy plus ipilimumab. The CDR3 protein is CASSQLTGTGLNIQYF. CDR3 sequence (DNA): TGTGCCAGCAGCCAACTAACCGGGACAGGGTTAAACATTCAGTACTTC.